Each of the 20 T cell receptor beta chains below was sequenced from the same sample in a study of blood T cell repertoires in COVID-19. Generated by immunoSEQ multiplex PCR, the TCRdb table keeps only in-frame clones and is missing some. The sample lists over 200,000 clones; around 90% were seen once. The specimen sequenced was peripheral blood. The source of these receptors is a man aged 55 to 70 who had recovered from COVID-19.

This clone occurred a few times. The CDR3 sequence is CASSITGGPNEKLFF. The CDR3 coding sequence is TGTGCCAGCTCAATTACAGGGGGACCTAATGAAAAACTGTTTTTT. V is TRBV18 and J is TRBJ1-4, with TRBD1 matching over 8 bases. Germline V lookup: CDR1 KGHSH, CDR2 LQKENI. V shed 5 bases and J 3 bases; nucleotides not matched to a gene: 5. CDR3 size: 15 residues.

The chain couples TRBV19 to TRBJ1-1; D gene uncertain. Trimming cost V 1 base and J 3 bases, with 6 bases left between them. Germline CDR1 and CDR2: LNHDA and SQIVND (reference sequence). The CDR3 has 13 amino acids. For the CDR3, the DNA is TGTGCCAGTAGTATAGGCCAGTACACTGAAGCTTTCTTT. Translation gives CASSIGQYTEAFF.

The chain has TRBV7-2 and TRBJ2-7, with D possibly being TRBD1 (5 bases). CDR3 length: 13 amino acids. CDR1 SGHTA and CDR2 FQGNSA come from the germline V gene. Trimming cost V 3 bases and J 6 bases, with 12 bases left between them. For the CDR3, the DNA is TGTGCCAGCAGCTTTCCAGGGCCGACCGAGCAGTACTTC. Protein: CASSFPGPTEQYF. Based on the CDR3 plus reference TRBV7-2 and TRBJ2-7, the full variable domain is GAGVSQSPSNKVTEKGKDVELRCDPISGHTALYWYRQSLGQGLEFLIYFQGNSAPDKSGLPSDRFSAERTGGSVSTLTIQRTQQEDSAVYLCASSFPGPTEQYFGPGTRLTVT.

The rearrangement links TRBV9 to TRBJ1-1; D perhaps matches TRBD1 (5 bases). The CDR3 sequence is 16 residues long. CDR1 and CDR2 from the germline V gene are SGDLS and YYNGEE. The V end lost 0 bases, the J end lost 6 bases, and 18 bases lay between the germline ends. In DNA form, the CDR3 reads TGTGCCAGCAGCGTAGCCCCACCTAGGGGAAAGCCTGAAGCTTTCTTT. Protein sequence: CASSVAPPRGKPEAFF.

This clone was detected only once. The rearrangement uses TRBV18 and TRBJ2-5; 9 nucleotides line up with TRBD1. Germline lookup yields CDR1 KGHSH and CDR2 LQKENI. The CDR3 length is 15 residues. V lost 4 bases and J lost 3; bases outside the gene matches: 6. For the CDR3, the DNA is TGTGCCAGCTCACTGAACAGGGGGCAGGAAGAGACCCAGTACTTC. Encoded protein: CASSLNRGQEETQYF.

This clone was counted a few times. The CDR3 bases are TGTGCCAGCAGTGATTCGGATCAGCCCCAGCATTTT. It translates to CASSDSDQPQHF. The genes are TRBV6-4 and TRBJ1-5; D uncertain. The CDR3 totals 12 residues. Trimming left V 3 bases short and J 5 bases short, with 5 bases between. Germline lookup yields CDR1 MRHNA and CDR2 SNTAGT.

This sequence joins TRBV24-1 and TRBJ1-2, with unresolved D. From germline, CDR1 is KGHDR and CDR2 SFDVKD. The CDR3 spans 13 residues. Trimming stripped 4 bases from V and 4 bases from J, with 9 bases between. The CDR3: CATSEVGSYGYTF. Here the CDR3 DNA reads TGTGCCACCAGTGAGGTAGGGAGCTATGGCTACACCTTC.

This clone was counted a single time. The chain is built from TRBV6-1 and TRBJ1-3, with D perhaps TRBD1 (6 bases). The CDR3 runs 13 residues. V lost 3 bases and J 3 bases, leaving 6 bases between the germline ends. Germline V gene sequence: CDR1 MNHNS, CDR2 SASEGT. The CDR3 nucleotides read TGTGCCAGCAGTGAGACAGGTGGAAACACCATATATTTT. Protein sequence: CASSETGGNTIYF.

The chain uses TRBV28 and TRBJ2-3, with 8 bases that match TRBD2. V was pared by 2 bases and J by 1 base, with 2 bases of the junction left unmatched. This CDR3 region has 15 residues. From germline, CDR1 is MDHEN and CDR2 SYDVKM. CDR3 loop: CASSLAGGGTDTQYF. CDR3 in DNA: TGTGCCAGCAGTTTAGCGGGAGGAGGCACAGATACGCAGTATTTT.

V and J are TRBV19 and TRBJ2-2; weak D call: TRBD1 (5 bases). The CDR3 runs 16 residues. Germline loops: CDR1 LNHDA, CDR2 SQIVND (reference sequence). Trimming removed 7 bases at V and 1 base at J, with 16 bases between. The CDR3 region has the DNA TGTGCCAGTACCCCAAGGGGCAGCAGGAACACCGGGGAGCTGTTTTTT. It is translated as CASTPRGSRNTGELFF.

The V gene is TRBV5-1, the J gene TRBJ2-4, with D maybe TRBD1 (5 bases). Germline CDR1 and CDR2: SGHRS and YFSETQ. Trimming took 1 base from V and 6 from J, leaving 11 bases between them. CDR3 length equals 14 residues. The CDR3 sequence: CASSLQGEGNIQYF. DNA of the CDR3: TGCGCCAGCAGCTTGCAGGGTGAAGGAAACATTCAGTACTTC.

The chain carries TRBV7-2 and TRBJ1-1, with unresolved D. The V gene's germline CDR1 is SGHTA and CDR2 FQGNSA. Trimming cost V 4 bases and J 6 bases, with 9 bases left between them. The CDR3 extends over 12 amino acids. CDR3: CASSSYFAEAFF. The CDR3 DNA sequence: TGTGCCAGCAGCTCCTATTTTGCTGAAGCTTTCTTT.

The gene calls are TRBV7-2 and TRBJ2-2; 12 bases are a match to TRBD2. CDR3 length: 18 residues. CDR1 is SGHTA, CDR2 FQGNSA, per germline. Germline trimming cut 5 bases from V and 8 bases from J; bases unmatched to any gene: 15. The CDR3 nucleotides read TGTGCCAGCAGCCCCGTACCTCTAGCGGGAGGGCTTGAGGGGGAGCTGTTTTTT. Its translation is CASSPVPLAGGLEGELFF.

V gene TRBV29-1 combines with J gene TRBJ1-1; TRBD1 matches at 10 bases. The ends lost 7 bases at V and 4 bases at J; junction bases unmatched: 12. Germline V CDR1 and CDR2: SQVTM, ANQGSEA. The CDR3 covers 15 residues. This chain's CDR3 is CSGAGGQGIVTEAFF. The CDR3 DNA reads as TGCAGCGGCGCGGGGGGACAGGGGATCGTCACTGAAGCTTTCTTT.

The CDR3 coding sequence is TGTGCCACCAGCAGAGATTCCCCTGGAGGTACTAAAATTGCAACTAATGAAAAACTGTTTTTT. It encodes CATSRDSPGGTKIATNEKLFF. This chain connects TRBV15 to TRBJ1-4, with D unclear. V was pared by 0 bases and J by 0 bases, with 23 bases between. The germline CDR1 and CDR2 sequences are LNHNV and YYDKDF (reference sequence). The CDR3 has 21 residues.

This sequence joins TRBV28 and TRBJ2-1; TRBD2 aligns across 8 bases. The CDR3 totals 15 residues. Looked up from germline, CDR1 is MDHEN and CDR2 is SYDVKM. Trimming cost V 3 bases and J 9 bases; bases outside gene matches: 10. The CDR3 bases are TGTGCCAGCAGTTTCCTTACGGGAGGGCCCGTTGAGCAGTTCTTC. It is translated as CASSFLTGGPVEQFF.

This clone has just a few counts. The chain combines TRBV27 with TRBJ1-1; TRBD1 agrees at 12 bases. V lost 5 bases and J lost 11; bases outside the gene matches: 9. The CDR3 runs to 14 residues. CDR1 MNHEY and CDR2 SMNVEV come from the germline V gene (reference sequence). As DNA, the CDR3 is TGTGCCAGCAGTACGCGCGGGACAGGGGGCGCCGCTTTCTTT. Translating gives CASSTRGTGGAAFF.

This clone showed up just once. This chain joins TRBV30 and TRBJ2-1; a weak D match, TRBD1 (5 bases). Germline V CDR1 and CDR2: GTSNPN, SVGIG (reference sequence). This CDR3 region has 15 residues. Trimming pared 0 bases from V and 6 bases from J, leaving 15 bases between. Here the CDR3 reads CAWSVGRVLSNEQFF. CDR3 DNA sequence: TGTGCCTGGAGTGTAGGCAGGGTCCTCAGCAATGAGCAGTTCTTC.

The CDR3 here is CASSQDGATGAGNTIYF. In nucleotides, the CDR3 is TGTGCCAGCAGCCAAGATGGAGCGACAGGGGCAGGAAACACCATATATTTT. The rearrangement links TRBV4-2 to TRBJ1-3; the match to TRBD1 covers 8 bases. The germline V gene has CDR1 LGHNA and CDR2 YNFKEQ. V shed 0 bases and J 4 bases; nucleotides not matched to a gene: 8. The CDR3 length is 17 residues.

The rearrangement joins TRBV19 to TRBJ1-2, with 7 bases lining up with TRBD1. The CDR3 extends over 13 amino acids. V gave up 6 bases and J gave up 3 bases; unmatched junction bases: 4. In germline, CDR1 is LNHDA, CDR2 SQIVND (reference sequence). This CDR3 reads CASSLTGDYGYTF. The CDR3 nucleotides read TGTGCCAGTAGCTTAACAGGGGACTATGGCTACACCTTC.